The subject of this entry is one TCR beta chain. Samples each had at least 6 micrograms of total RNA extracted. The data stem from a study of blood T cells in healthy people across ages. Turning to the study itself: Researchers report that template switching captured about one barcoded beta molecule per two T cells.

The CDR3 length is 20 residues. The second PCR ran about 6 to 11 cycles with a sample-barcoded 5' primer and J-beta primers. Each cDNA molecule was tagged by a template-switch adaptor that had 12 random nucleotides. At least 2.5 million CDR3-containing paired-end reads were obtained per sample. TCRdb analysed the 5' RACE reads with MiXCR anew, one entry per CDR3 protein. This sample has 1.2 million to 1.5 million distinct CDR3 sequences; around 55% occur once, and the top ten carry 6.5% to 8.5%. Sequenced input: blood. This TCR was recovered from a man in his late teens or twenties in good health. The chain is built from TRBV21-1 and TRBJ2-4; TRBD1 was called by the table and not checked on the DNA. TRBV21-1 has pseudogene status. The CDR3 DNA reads TGTGCCAGCAGCAAGGGAGGATATAACAGGGATTTAACGGCCAAAAACATTCAGTACTTC. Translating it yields CASSKGGYNRDLTAKNIQYF.